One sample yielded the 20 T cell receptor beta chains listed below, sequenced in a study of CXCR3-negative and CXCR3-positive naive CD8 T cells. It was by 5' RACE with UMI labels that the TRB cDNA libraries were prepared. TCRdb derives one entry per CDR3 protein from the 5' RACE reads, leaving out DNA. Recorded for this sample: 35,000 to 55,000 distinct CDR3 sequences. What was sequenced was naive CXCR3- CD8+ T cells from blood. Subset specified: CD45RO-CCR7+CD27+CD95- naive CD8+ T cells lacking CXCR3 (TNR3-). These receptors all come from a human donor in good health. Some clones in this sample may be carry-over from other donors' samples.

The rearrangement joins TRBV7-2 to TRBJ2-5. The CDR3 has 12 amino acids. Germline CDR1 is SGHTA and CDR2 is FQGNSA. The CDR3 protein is CASSLTSETQYF.

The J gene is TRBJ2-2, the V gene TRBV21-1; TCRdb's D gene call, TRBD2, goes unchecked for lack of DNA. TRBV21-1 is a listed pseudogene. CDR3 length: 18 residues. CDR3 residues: CASSKLWTSGVYTGELFF.

The CDR3 sequence is CASSLDPSYEQYF. The chain links TRBV7-8 to TRBJ2-7. This CDR3 comprises 13 residues. Per the germline V gene, CDR1 is SGHVS and CDR2 is FQNEAQ.

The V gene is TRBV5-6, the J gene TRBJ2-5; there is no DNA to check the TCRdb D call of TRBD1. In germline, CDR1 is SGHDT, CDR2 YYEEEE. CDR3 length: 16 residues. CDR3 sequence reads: CASSLTRGELQETQYF.

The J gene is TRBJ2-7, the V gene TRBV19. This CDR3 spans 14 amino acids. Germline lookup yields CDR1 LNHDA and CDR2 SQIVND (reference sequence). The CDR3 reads CASSSYGSSYEQYF.

Here the CDR3 reads CASSLFGGAPNEQFF. The chain carries TRBV7-3 and TRBJ2-1; the D call of TRBD1 rests on TCRdb alone, since no DNA is present to check it. The CDR3 contains 15 residues. CDR1 and CDR2 from the germline V gene are SGHTA and FQGTGA. Based on the CDR3 plus reference TRBV7-3 and TRBJ2-1, the full variable domain is GAGVSQTPSNKVTEKGKYVELRCDPISGHTALYWYRQSLGQGPEFLIYFQGTGAADDSGLPNDRFFAVRPEGSVSTLKIQRTERGDSAVYLCASSLFGGAPNEQFFGPGTRLTVL.

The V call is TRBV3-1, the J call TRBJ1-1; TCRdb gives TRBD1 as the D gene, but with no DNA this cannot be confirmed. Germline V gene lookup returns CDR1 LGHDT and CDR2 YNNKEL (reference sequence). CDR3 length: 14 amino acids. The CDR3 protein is CASSLPSSPPEAFF.

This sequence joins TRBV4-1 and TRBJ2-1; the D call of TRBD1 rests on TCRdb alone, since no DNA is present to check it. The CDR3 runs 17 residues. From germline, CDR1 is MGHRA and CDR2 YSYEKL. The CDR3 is CASSHPAGGGIYNEQFF.

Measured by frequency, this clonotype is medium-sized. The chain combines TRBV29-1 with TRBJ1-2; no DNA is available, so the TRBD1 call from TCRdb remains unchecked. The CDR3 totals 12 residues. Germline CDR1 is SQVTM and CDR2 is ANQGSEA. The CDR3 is CSGVGGDVGYTF. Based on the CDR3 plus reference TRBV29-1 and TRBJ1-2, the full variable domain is SAVISQKPSRDICQRGTSLTIQCQVDSQVTMMFWYRQQPGQSLTLIATANQGSEATYESGFVIDKFPISRPNLTFSTLTVSNMSPEDSSIYLCSGVGGDVGYTFGSGTRLTVV.

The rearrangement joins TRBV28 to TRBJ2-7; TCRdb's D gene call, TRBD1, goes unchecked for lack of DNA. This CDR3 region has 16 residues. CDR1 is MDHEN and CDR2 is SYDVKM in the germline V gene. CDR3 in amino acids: CGTHPRVRDTAYEQYF. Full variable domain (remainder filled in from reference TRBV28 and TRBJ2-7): DVKVTQSSRYLVKRTGEKVFLECVQDMDHENMFWYRQDPGLGLRLIYFSYDVKMKEKGDIPEGYSVSREKKERFSLILESASTNQTSMYLCGTHPRVRDTAYEQYFGPGTRLTVT.

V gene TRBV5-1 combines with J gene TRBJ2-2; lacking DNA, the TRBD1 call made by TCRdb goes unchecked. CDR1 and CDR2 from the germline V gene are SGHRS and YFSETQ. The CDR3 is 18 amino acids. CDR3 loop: CASSSQTTGQPTPGELFF.

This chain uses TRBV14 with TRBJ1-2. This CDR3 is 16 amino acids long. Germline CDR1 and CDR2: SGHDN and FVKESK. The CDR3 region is CASSNADLAWLGGYTF.

The CDR3 reads CASSGLAVASGANVLTF. This sequence joins TRBV2 and TRBJ2-6; TCRdb outputs TRBD2, but without DNA this stays unchecked. Looked up from germline, CDR1 is SNHLY and CDR2 is FYNNEI. The CDR3 has 17 amino acids.

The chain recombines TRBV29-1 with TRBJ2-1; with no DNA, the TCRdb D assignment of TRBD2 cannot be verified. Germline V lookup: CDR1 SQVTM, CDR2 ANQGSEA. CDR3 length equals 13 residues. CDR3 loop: CSARTLGANEQFF.

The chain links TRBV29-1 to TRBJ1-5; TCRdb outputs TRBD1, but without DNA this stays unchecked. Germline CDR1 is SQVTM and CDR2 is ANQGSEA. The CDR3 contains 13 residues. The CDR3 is CSVDTGTNQPQHF.

CDR3 sequence reads: CASSLPGWVGESYNEQFF. J is TRBJ2-1 and V is TRBV28; TCRdb's D gene call, TRBD1, goes unchecked for lack of DNA. The germline V gene has CDR1 MDHEN and CDR2 SYDVKM. The CDR3 runs 18 residues.

The CDR3 reads CAISERFESPGTGIEQYF. J is TRBJ2-7 and V is TRBV10-3; TCRdb's assignment of TRBD1 cannot be checked, as there is no DNA. Germline lookup yields CDR1 ENHRY and CDR2 SYGVKD. The CDR3 spans 18 residues.

This CDR3 reads CASSLGEGLASYEQYF. The rearrangement links TRBV5-5 to TRBJ2-7; TCRdb reports TRBD2, a call that lacks DNA to check it against. The CDR3 runs 16 residues. Germline loops: CDR1 SGHKS, CDR2 YYEKEE (reference sequence).

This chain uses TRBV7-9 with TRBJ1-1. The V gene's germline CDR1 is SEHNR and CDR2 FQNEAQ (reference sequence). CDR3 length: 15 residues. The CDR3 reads CASSLGRGTDTEAFF. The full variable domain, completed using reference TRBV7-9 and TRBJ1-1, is DTGVSQNPRHKITKRGQNVTFRCDPISEHNRLYWYRQTLGQGPEFLTYFQNEAQLEKSRLLSDRFSAERPKGSFSTLEIQRTEQGDSAMYLCASSLGRGTDTEAFFGQGTRLTVV.

The chain's CDR3 is CASSLSRRETGRDTQYF. The chain has TRBV12-3 or TRBV12-4 and TRBJ2-3; TCRdb designates TRBD2, a call that cannot be tested without DNA. The CDR3 runs to 17 residues.